The present entry profiles one T cell receptor beta chain with its context. Its recognized antigen is unknown. No base-level quality is on record; no much larger clone is a single base apart. Participants in the prospective study were enrolled through a virtual design, were aged roughly 18 to 100 years, and lived in approximately 25 United States geographic areas. In the prospective study, cohorts were assigned on the basis of participant-reported clinical history obtained from a screening survey and a study questionnaire. In the prospective study, whole blood, serum and a nasopharyngeal or oropharyngeal swab were collected from each participant by mobile phlebotomists. Over a 2-month period, participants in the prospective study had the option of providing additional blood draws and questionnaires. Prospective study blood samples were shipped either frozen or at room temperature before DNA extraction.

TCRbeta CDR3 regions were amplified from genomic DNA by means of the immunoSEQ Assay, a bias-controlled multiplex PCR. In the paper's pipeline: Within the assay, amplification of reference gene primers was used to estimate how many nucleated cells each sample contained. To quantify the absolute abundance of each unique TCRbeta CDR3 rearrangement, sequence reads were collapsed and filtered. Productive Simpson clonality was computed per sample as the square root of Simpson's diversity index over productive rearrangements. The table was pulled from immuneACCESS by TCRdb, which kept in-frame rearrangements only. Such tables lose some clones; where checked, under half of the loss comes from unresolved V genes, and the rest has no known cause. V and J calls and clone size are given by that table; D and trimming were obtained from the DNA. In this sample the table shows over 350,000 clones, roughly 85% of which occur a single time. In total, the top ten clones hold 1.5% to 2% of the sample.

The data originate from a study of blood T cell repertoires in COVID-19 (dated by TCRdb to 2019 to 2021). Broadly, across the study: Collaborator samples came from the United States, Italy and Spain and covered acute and convalescent phases of COVID-19. The prospective study material was composed of cDNA or gDNA derived from T cells, B-cell-depleted T cells, or PBMCs. The dataset comprised deeply sampled blood TCRbeta repertoires from subjects exposed to, actively infected with, or recovered from COVID-19. The repertoires were released in a freely available public database intended as a resource for research on the immune response to SARS-CoV-2. The samples were drawn from the first 160 participants of the ongoing ImmuneRACE study and from some 1,300 subjects provided by 6 global collaborators. Sample metadata almost always included a de-identified subject ID, COVID-19 status, age in years and sex. Where available, HLA class I and class II types were taken from metadata supplied by the sample provider and were not determined by assay-based typing.

The V end loses 4 bases and the J end loses 7 bases, and a stretch of 10 bases separates them. The CDR3 starts with the cysteine, ends with the phenylalanine, and has 12 residues. Just the 36-base CDR3 DNA is kept, in frame starting at base 1. As encoded in the germline V gene, CDR1 is SQVTM while CDR2 is ANQGSEA. The full study reports these points: Clinical and demographic metadata were provided uncurated, with the amount varying by source and participant.

This TCR derives from a woman in her late teens or twenties with acute COVID-19. The sample taken for sequencing was PBMCs or T cells enriched from blood (not recorded which). The chain is assembled from TRBV29-1 and TRBJ2-2; no D gene can be assigned with confidence. The CDR3 in this case is CSVGIPGGELFF. The nucleotides read TGCAGCGTTGGAATACCAGGCGGGGAGCTGTTTTTT.